The T cell receptor (beta chain) under discussion was sequenced for a study of cytotoxic CD8 clonotypes in ibrutinib-treated CLL. Trimming left V 7 bases short and J 1 base short, with 11 bases between. CDR3 length: 13 amino acids. Germline V CDR1 and CDR2: WSHSY, SAAADI. TCRdb's copy holds only in-frame clones and misses some; the assay was immunoSEQ multiplex PCR. This sample has about 270,000 clones, with around 69% found just once. The source of this sequence is a human donor with chronic lymphocytic leukemia. Specimen: PBMCs, collected at disease progression, from a patient treated with ibrutinib. The chain has TRBV10-2 and TRBJ2-7; D ambiguous. The CDR3 nucleotides read TGCGCCAGCACCTTCGTGCAGTCCTACGAGCAGTACTTC. It specifies CASTFVQSYEQYF.